The 7 T cell receptor beta chains below were found in one sample sequenced in a study of CD8 T cells in Susac syndrome. After extraction with the RNeasy kit, about 0.45 to 1 ug of the RNA was reverse transcribed using random hexamers. Using its own MiXCR run on the immunoSEQ multiplex PCR reads, TCRdb lists one record per CDR3 protein. The sample has around 200,000 distinct CDR3 sequences; 85% to 95% are singletons. Sequenced: CD4+ T cells from PBMCs. These receptors originate from a human donor with multiple sclerosis.

This rearrangement joins TRBV9 to TRBJ2-5; D gene uncertain. This CDR3 has 15 amino acids. Per the germline V gene, CDR1 is SGDLS and CDR2 is YYNGEE. Trimming removed 3 bases from V and 0 bases from J, with 12 bases in between. The CDR3 DNA follows: TGTGCCAGCAGCGGCCGGGCGGTGTACCAAGAGACCCAGTACTTC. Translation: CASSGRAVYQETQYF.

The V and J genes are TRBV5-4 and TRBJ1-1; D is unclear. The V gene's germline CDR1 is SGHNT and CDR2 YYREEE (reference sequence). The CDR3 spans 16 residues. Trimming took off 3 bases at V and 1 base at J, with 16 bases between the two ends. The CDR3 sequence is CASSSGPVPPNTEAFF. CDR3 DNA sequence: TGTGCCAGCAGCTCCGGACCGGTGCCTCCGAACACTGAAGCTTTCTTT.

The chain carries TRBV7-2 and TRBJ2-3; TRBD2 agrees at 10 bases. CDR1 is SGHTA, CDR2 FQGNSA, per germline. This CDR3 has 16 amino acids. The V gene end was trimmed by 5 bases and the J gene end by 1 base; junction bases not matched to a gene: 6. As DNA, the CDR3 is TGTGCCAGCAGCGCCGGACTAGCGGCCGGCACAGATACGCAGTATTTT. This encodes CASSAGLAAGTDTQYF.

The CDR3 protein is CASRPATGTQGYGYTF. The CDR3 DNA reads as TGTGCCAGCCGACCCGCGACCGGGACGCAGGGTTATGGCTACACCTTC. V gene TRBV19 combines with J gene TRBJ1-2, with D possibly matching TRBD1 (5 bases). Trimming took off 9 bases at V and 5 bases at J, with 25 bases between the two ends. CDR1 is LNHDA and CDR2 is SQIVND in the germline V gene (reference sequence). This CDR3 has 16 amino acids.

V usage is TRBV30 and J usage is TRBJ1-5, with 7 bases matching TRBD1. Germline V gene lookup returns CDR1 GTSNPN and CDR2 SVGIG (reference sequence). CDR3 length: 14 amino acids. V gave up 0 bases and J gave up 2 bases; unmatched junction bases: 1. CDR3 sequence: CAWSVDRGNQPQHF. The CDR3 DNA follows: TGTGCCTGGAGTGTAGACAGGGGCAATCAGCCCCAGCATTTT. The whole variable domain, filled in from reference TRBV30 and TRBJ1-5, reads SQTIHQWPATLVQPVGSPLSLECTVEGTSNPNLYWYRQAAGRGLQLLFYSVGIGQISSEVPQNLSASRPQDRQFILSSKKLLLSDSGFYLCAWSVDRGNQPQHFGDGTRLSIL.

This chain joins TRBV5-1 and TRBJ2-1, with D hard to call. The ends were cut back, 4 bases at V and 5 bases at J, with 19 bases in the middle. The CDR3 runs to 16 residues. Germline CDR1 and CDR2: SGHRS and YFSETQ. The CDR3: CASSARVTHTHNEQFF. The DNA of the CDR3 is TGCGCCAGCAGCGCCCGGGTCACTCACACTCACAATGAGCAGTTCTTC. The full variable domain, completed using reference TRBV5-1 and TRBJ2-1, is KAGVTQTPRYLIKTRGQQVTLSCSPISGHRSVSWYQQTPGQGLQFLFEYFSETQRNKGNFPGRFSGRQFSNSRSEMNVSTLELGDSALYLCASSARVTHTHNEQFFGPGTRLTVL.

V and J are TRBV5-6 and TRBJ1-2; D gene uncertain. The V gene lost 2 bases and the J gene lost 8 bases, with 19 bases spanning the gap. Germline V lookup: CDR1 SGHDT, CDR2 YYEEEE. The CDR3 runs to 15 residues. CDR3: CASSFGRSGLGGYTF. In nucleotides, the CDR3 is TGTGCCAGCAGCTTCGGGCGCAGCGGACTCGGAGGCTACACCTTC.